This TCR beta chain stems from a study of blood T cell repertoires in COVID-19. Overall study context: In each case, the material was cDNA or gDNA derived from T cells, B-cell-depleted T cells, or PBMCs.

Germline values: CDR1 SGHTA, CDR2 FQGTGA. V shed 3 bases, J shed 4 bases, and the junction held 5 bases outside the gene matches. The CDR3 runs 15 residues. Using immunoSEQ multiplex PCR, the repertoire was profiled, and TCRdb retains in-frame clones only, with some absent. The repertoire holds under 200,000 clones, roughly 80% seen once, with approximately 3% in the top ten. This chain connects TRBV7-3 to TRBJ2-5; TRBD2 matches 10 bases. The clonotype comes from a man in his 70s with acute or convalescent COVID-19. Sequenced: peripheral blood. The CDR3 is CASSLGAGGLETQYF. In DNA, the CDR3 is TGTGCCAGCAGCTTGGGAGCGGGAGGGCTAGAGACCCAGTACTTC.